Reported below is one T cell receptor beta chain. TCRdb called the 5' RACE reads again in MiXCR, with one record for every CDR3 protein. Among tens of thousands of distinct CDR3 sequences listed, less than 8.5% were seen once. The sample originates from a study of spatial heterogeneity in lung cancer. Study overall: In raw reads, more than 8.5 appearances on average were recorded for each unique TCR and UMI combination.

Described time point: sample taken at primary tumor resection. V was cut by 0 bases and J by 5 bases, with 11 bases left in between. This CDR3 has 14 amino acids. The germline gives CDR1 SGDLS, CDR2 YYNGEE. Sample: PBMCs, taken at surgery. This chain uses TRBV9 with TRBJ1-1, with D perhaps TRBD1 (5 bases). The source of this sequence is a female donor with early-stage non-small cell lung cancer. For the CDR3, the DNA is TGTGCCAGCAGCGTAGAGGGGCAGGATACTGAAGCTTTCTTT. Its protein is CASSVEGQDTEAFF.